This T cell receptor beta chain was observed in a study of graft-versus-host responses after intestinal transplantation. Overall study: Recipients were given multivisceral, liver-intestinal, or isolated intestinal transplants. The study gave all recipients anti-thymocyte globulin induction, then tacrolimus and steroids for 2 to 3 years.

V dropped 2 bases and J dropped 0; count of bases not matched to a gene: 0. The CDR3 covers 16 residues. CDR1 and CDR2 from the germline V gene are MNHEY and SVGAGI. With respect to this clone: Its antigen is not known.

Study-level findings and limits: Researchers found GvH clones in recipient marrow, and some showed up first in ileum or blood. Some patients had graft-donor T cell macrochimerism, and their allografts showed high graft-versus-host to host-versus-graft clonal ratios.

Using immunoSEQ multiplex PCR, the repertoire was profiled, and TCRdb retains in-frame clones only, with some absent. The sample has approximately 74,000 clones, around 92% seen once. This sequence originates from a human patient who received an intestinal transplant, so some T cells may come from the graft donor. The rearrangement links TRBV6-5 to TRBJ2-6, with 8 bases identical to TRBD1. The starting material was PBMCs, obtained 98 days after intestinal transplantation. The DNA of the CDR3 is TGTGCCAGCAGTTACACAGGGGGCTCTGGGGCCAACGTCCTGACTTTC. Protein product: CASSYTGGSGANVLTF.